What follows are 12 T cell receptor beta chains derived from one specimen sequenced in a study of blood T cell repertoires in COVID-19. Measured with immunoSEQ multiplex PCR; TCRdb has only the in-frame clones, and not every one. The sample comprises fewer than 400,000 clones, 92% of which are singletons, and roughly 20% rests with the top ten. Source material: PBMCs or T cells enriched from blood (not recorded which). Every receptor here comes from a woman aged 25 to 45 who had recovered from COVID-19.

The chain joins TRBV9 to TRBJ2-7; TRBD2 matches 14 bases. The CDR3 is 15 amino acids. Losses at the gene ends were 4 bases for V and 2 bases for J; bases not matched to a gene: 2. Germline V gene lookup returns CDR1 SGDLS and CDR2 YYNGEE. The CDR3 DNA sequence: TGTGCCAGCAGCTCGGGACTAGCGGGGGCCTACGAGCAGTACTTC. This codes for CASSSGLAGAYEQYF.

This chain joins TRBV27 and TRBJ1-4; 10 positions match TRBD1. The CDR3 length is 16 residues. Germline V gene sequence: CDR1 MNHEY, CDR2 SMNVEV (reference sequence). The V and J ends lost 3 bases and 3 bases, in that order; junction bases with no gene match: 4. CDR3 in amino acids: CASSFHGQGANEKLFF. The CDR3, as DNA: TGTGCCAGCAGTTTCCACGGACAGGGGGCTAATGAAAAACTGTTTTTT.

The CDR3 coding sequence is TGTGCCAGCAGCGCTACCGGGACTCCGAGCACAGATACGCAGTATTTT. Protein sequence: CASSATGTPSTDTQYF. The chain combines TRBV9 with TRBJ2-3; maybe TRBD2 (6 bases). The germline gives CDR1 SGDLS, CDR2 YYNGEE. With 3 bases removed from V and 0 bases from J, the gap between germline ends came to 14 bases. CDR3 length: 16 amino acids.

The chain is built from TRBV6-2 or TRBV6-3 and TRBJ2-1; D not resolved. The CDR3 sequence is 13 residues long. V was shortened by 3 bases and J by 9 bases, with 12 bases between the two germline ends. Germline lookup yields CDR1 MNHEY and CDR2 SVGEGT. The CDR3 loop is CASSYSGNGEQFF. CDR3 sequence (DNA): TGTGCCAGCAGTTATTCAGGAAACGGTGAGCAGTTCTTC.

V and J are TRBV27 and TRBJ2-7, with 10 bases fitting TRBD2. The length of the CDR3 is 13 residues. The trim removed 2 bases at V and 6 bases at J, leaving 1 base unmatched. Germline V gene data show CDR1 as MNHEY and CDR2 as SMNVEV (reference sequence). The CDR3, as DNA: TGTGCCAGCAGTTTACTAGCGGGAGTCGAGCAGTACTTC. Translated: CASSLLAGVEQYF.

Comment on this clone: One end of the junction does not line up with germline, which may come from a read error. The sample has other DNA sequences that encode this CDR3 too. The genes are TRBV4-1 and TRBJ2-7; TRBD2 might be the D (6 bases). The germline gives CDR1 MGHRA, CDR2 YSYEKL. This CDR3 is 17 amino acids long. CDR3 bases: TGCGCCAGTAGCCATGGCCTAGCGAAGAGCCTAGAGACCGAGCAGTACTTC. Its protein product is CASSHGLAKSLETEQYF.

The chain is built from TRBV5-1 and TRBJ1-2; 9 bases line up with TRBD1. The V gene end was trimmed by 2 bases and the J gene end by 7 bases; junction bases not matched to a gene: 3. This CDR3 comprises 13 residues. Germline V lookup: CDR1 SGHRS, CDR2 YFSETQ. CDR3: CASSLGGQGGYTF. The CDR3, as DNA: TGCGCCAGCAGCTTAGGGGGACAGGGTGGCTACACCTTC.

This clone was seen a single time. The V call is TRBV21-1, the J call TRBJ2-2; the D call in the table, TRBD1, was not verified against the DNA. TRBV21-1 is an annotated pseudogene. CDR3 length equals 18 residues. The chain's CDR3 is CASILGSEQGSATGELFF. CDR3 in DNA: TGTGCCAGCATCCTTGGTTCCGAACAGGGGTCGGCCACCGGGGAGCTGTTTTTT.

V and J are TRBV4-3 and TRBJ2-5; TRBD2 aligns across 8 bases. The V and J ends lost 8 bases and 1 base, in that order; junction bases with no gene match: 9. CDR3 length: 15 amino acids. Germline CDR1 LGHNA, CDR2 YSLEER. This CDR3 is CASQAGGGVQETQYF. Written as DNA, the CDR3 is TGCGCCAGCCAAGCCGGGGGGGGAGTCCAAGAGACCCAGTACTTC.

The sample holds one count of this clone. The chain employs TRBV7-2 and TRBJ1-5; perhaps TRBD1 as D (5 bases). CDR1 and CDR2 (germline): SGHTA, FQGNSA. V gave up 4 bases and J gave up 6 bases, with 13 bases separating them. The CDR3 has 14 amino acids. The CDR3 region is CASSSAGGSQPQHF. As DNA, the CDR3 is TGTGCCAGCAGCTCGGCTGGGGGGTCTCAGCCCCAGCATTTT. Full variable domain (rest looked up from reference TRBV7-2 and TRBJ1-5): GAGVSQSPSNKVTEKGKDVELRCDPISGHTALYWYRQSLGQGLEFLIYFQGNSAPDKSGLPSDRFSAERTGGSVSTLTIQRTQQEDSAVYLCASSSAGGSQPQHFGDGTRLSIL.

V usage is TRBV12-5 and J usage is TRBJ1-3; 7 bases match TRBD1. V trimming: 0 bases; J trimming: 4 bases; junction bases outside the gene matches: 6. Germline V gene sequence: CDR1 LGHNT, CDR2 FRNRAP. The CDR3 covers 16 residues. CDR3 DNA sequence: TGTGCTAGTGGTTTGGTCCGCGACAGGGAGGGAAACACCATATATTTT. This codes for CASGLVRDREGNTIYF.

In this sample, this clone turned up once. Mismatch with germline at one junction end may stem from a read error. The chain employs TRBV6-1 and TRBJ2-3; 7 nucleotides line up with TRBD2. Per the germline V gene, CDR1 is MNHNS and CDR2 is SASEGT. The CDR3 contains 16 residues. CDR3: CASCERDLCIADTQYF. Written as DNA, the CDR3 is TGTGCCAGCTGTGAGCGGGACTTATGTATAGCAGATACGCAGTATTTT.